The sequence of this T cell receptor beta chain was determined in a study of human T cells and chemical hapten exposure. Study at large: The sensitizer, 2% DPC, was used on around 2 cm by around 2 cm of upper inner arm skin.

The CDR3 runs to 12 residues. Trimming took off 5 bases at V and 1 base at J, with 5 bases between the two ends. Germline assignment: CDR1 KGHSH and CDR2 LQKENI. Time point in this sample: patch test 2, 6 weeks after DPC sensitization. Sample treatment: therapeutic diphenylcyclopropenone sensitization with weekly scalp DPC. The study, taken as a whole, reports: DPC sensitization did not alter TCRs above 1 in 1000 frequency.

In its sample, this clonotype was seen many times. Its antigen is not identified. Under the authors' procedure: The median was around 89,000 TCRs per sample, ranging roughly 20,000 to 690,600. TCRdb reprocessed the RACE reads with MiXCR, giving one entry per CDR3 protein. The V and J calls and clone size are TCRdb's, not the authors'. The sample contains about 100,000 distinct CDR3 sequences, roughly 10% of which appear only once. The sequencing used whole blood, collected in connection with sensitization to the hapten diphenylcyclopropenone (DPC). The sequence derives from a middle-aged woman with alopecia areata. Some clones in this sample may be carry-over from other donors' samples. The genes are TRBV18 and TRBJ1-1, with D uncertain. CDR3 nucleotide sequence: TGTGCCAGCTCAATACGGAACACTGAAGCTTTCTTT. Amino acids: CASSIRNTEAFF.